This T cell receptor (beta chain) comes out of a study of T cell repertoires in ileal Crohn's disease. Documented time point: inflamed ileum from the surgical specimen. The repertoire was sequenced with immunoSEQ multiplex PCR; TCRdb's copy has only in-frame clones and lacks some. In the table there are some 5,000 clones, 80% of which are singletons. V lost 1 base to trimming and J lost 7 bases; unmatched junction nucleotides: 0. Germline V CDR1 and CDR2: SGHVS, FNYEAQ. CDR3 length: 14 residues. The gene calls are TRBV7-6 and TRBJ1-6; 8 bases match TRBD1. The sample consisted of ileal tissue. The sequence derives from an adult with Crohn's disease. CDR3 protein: CASSLGTGNSPLHF. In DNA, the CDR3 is TGTGCCAGCAGCTTAGGGACAGGGAATTCACCCCTCCACTTT.